This is a list of T cell receptor beta chains from one sample in a study of graft-versus-host responses after intestinal transplantation. Profiling relied on immunoSEQ multiplex PCR, and the TCRdb table lists in-frame clones only, not all of them. This sample carries more than 90,000 clones, about 93% of them seen once, and the ten largest clones take roughly 0.5%. Antigens of these TCRs are unknown. The sample here was unstimulated CD8+ T cells sorted from spleen or lymph node cells, taken before intestinal transplant. Every receptor here comes from a human donor who received an intestinal transplant. CDR3s include the opening cysteine and the closing phenylalanine or tryptophan. D genes are given only for firm matches. Some rows have no size entry. The others give once, few or many, or a class for an expanded clone.

abundance: NA; len: 15; d_gene: NA; j_gene: TRBJ2-3; v_gene: TRBV28; CDR3aa: CASSLSGGTPDTQYF; CDR3nt: TGTGCCAGCAGTTTATCTGGCGGGACCCCAGATACGCAGTATTTT
abundance: NA; len: 13; d_gene: NA; j_gene: TRBJ2-7; v_gene: TRBV6-5; CDR3aa: CASSQGNSYEQYF; CDR3nt: TGTGCCAGCAGCCAGGGTAATTCCTACGAGCAGTACTTC
abundance: NA; len: 15; d_gene: TRBD2; j_gene: TRBJ2-7; v_gene: TRBV5-5; CDR3aa: CASSFGLAGVYEQYF; CDR3nt: TGTGCCAGCAGCTTTGGACTAGCGGGAGTTTACGAGCAGTACTTC
abundance: NA; len: 12; d_gene: TRBD1; j_gene: TRBJ1-1; v_gene: TRBV27; CDR3aa: CASSPQGATIFF; CDR3nt: TGTGCCAGCAGCCCTCAGGGGGCGACGATTTTCTTT
abundance: NA; len: 14; d_gene: NA; j_gene: TRBJ2-4; v_gene: TRBV15; CDR3aa: CATSREGGSNIQYF; CDR3nt: TGTGCCACCAGCAGAGAAGGAGGGAGCAACATTCAGTACTTC
abundance: once; len: 17; d_gene: TRBD2; j_gene: TRBJ2-1; v_gene: TRBV7-9; CDR3aa: CASSPGTSGIVYNEQFF; CDR3nt: TGTGCCAGCAGCCCGGGGACTAGCGGGATAGTCTACAATGAGCAGTTCTTC
abundance: NA; len: 17; d_gene: TRBD2; j_gene: TRBJ2-1; v_gene: TRBV13; CDR3aa: CASSPSRTSGAYNEQFF; CDR3nt: TGTGCCAGCAGCCCCTCCCGTACTAGCGGGGCCTACAATGAGCAGTTCTTC
abundance: NA; len: 15; d_gene: TRBD1; j_gene: TRBJ2-7; v_gene: TRBV5-4; CDR3aa: CASTRRDRGTYEQYF; CDR3nt: TGTGCCAGCACCCGAAGGGACAGGGGTACCTACGAGCAGTACTTC
abundance: NA; len: 14; d_gene: TRBD1; j_gene: TRBJ2-7; v_gene: TRBV27; CDR3aa: CASSWGQGGYEQYF; CDR3nt: TGTGCCAGCAGCTGGGGACAGGGAGGCTACGAGCAGTACTTC
abundance: NA; len: 15; d_gene: NA; j_gene: TRBJ1-1; v_gene: TRBV19; CDR3aa: CASSMVAGVGTEAFF; CDR3nt: TGTGCCAGTAGTATGGTAGCAGGGGTGGGGACTGAAGCTTTCTTT
abundance: NA; len: 15; d_gene: TRBD2; j_gene: TRBJ2-3; v_gene: TRBV5-4; CDR3aa: CASYSGGAGTDTQYF; CDR3nt: TGTGCCAGTTATAGCGGGGGGGCCGGGACAGATACGCAGTATTTT
abundance: NA; len: 16; d_gene: TRBD1; j_gene: TRBJ2-7; v_gene: TRBV5-1; CDR3aa: CASSLGQGAESYEQYF; CDR3nt: TGCGCCAGCAGCCTGGGACAGGGGGCGGAATCCTACGAGCAGTACTTC
abundance: NA; len: 16; d_gene: NA; j_gene: TRBJ2-3; v_gene: TRBV9; CDR3aa: CASSEGTGLQLDTQYF; CDR3nt: TGTGCCAGCAGCGAGGGGACTGGACTACAATTGGATACGCAGTATTTT
abundance: NA; len: 13; d_gene: NA; j_gene: TRBJ1-6; v_gene: TRBV27; CDR3aa: CASSMGRGPPLHF; CDR3nt: TGTGCCAGCTCAATGGGCAGGGGCCCACCCCTCCACTTT
abundance: NA; len: 15; d_gene: TRBD1; j_gene: TRBJ2-2; v_gene: TRBV30; CDR3aa: CAWGGQGAQGGELFF; CDR3nt: TGTGCCTGGGGGGGACAGGGGGCGCAGGGCGGGGAGCTGTTTTTT
abundance: NA; len: 13; d_gene: TRBD1; j_gene: TRBJ1-1; v_gene: TRBV10-3; CDR3aa: CAASGTGVAEAFF; CDR3nt: TGTGCGGCCTCGGGGACAGGGGTAGCTGAAGCTTTCTTT
abundance: NA; len: 16; d_gene: TRBD2; j_gene: TRBJ2-5; v_gene: TRBV6-1; CDR3aa: CASSDRTSGIQETQYF; CDR3nt: TGTGCCAGCAGTGACCGGACTAGCGGGATCCAAGAGACCCAGTACTTC
abundance: once; len: 18; d_gene: TRBD2; j_gene: TRBJ2-5; v_gene: TRBV18; CDR3aa: CASSPGLAGGRWQETQYF; CDR3nt: TGTGCCAGCTCACCCGGACTAGCGGGGGGCCGGTGGCAAGAGACCCAGTACTTC
abundance: few; len: 13; d_gene: TRBD1; j_gene: TRBJ2-3; v_gene: TRBV6-1; CDR3aa: CASSDQGADTQYF; CDR3nt: TGTGCCAGCAGTGACCAGGGGGCAGATACGCAGTATTTT
abundance: once; len: 15; d_gene: NA; j_gene: TRBJ1-1; v_gene: TRBV4-1; CDR3aa: CASSQSVSLNTEAFF; CDR3nt: TGCGCCAGCAGCCAATCAGTGTCTCTGAACACTGAAGCTTTCTTT
abundance: NA; len: 13; d_gene: TRBD1; j_gene: TRBJ1-5; v_gene: TRBV30; CDR3aa: CACSDRARQPQHF; CDR3nt: TGTGCCTGCTCGGACAGGGCAAGACAGCCCCAGCATTTT
abundance: few; len: 16; d_gene: TRBD1; j_gene: TRBJ2-7; v_gene: TRBV9; CDR3aa: CASSADLGQGLYEQYF; CDR3nt: TGTGCCAGCAGCGCGGACCTGGGACAGGGCCTCTACGAGCAGTACTTC
abundance: NA; len: 13; d_gene: TRBD1; j_gene: TRBJ2-7; v_gene: TRBV30; CDR3aa: CAWTDRLYYEQYF; CDR3nt: TGTGCCTGGACGGACAGGCTATACTACGAGCAGTACTTC
abundance: NA; len: 14; d_gene: TRBD1; j_gene: TRBJ2-7; v_gene: TRBV5-8; CDR3aa: CASRNRGEPYEQYF; CDR3nt: TGTGCCAGCAGAAACAGGGGGGAGCCCTACGAGCAGTACTTC
abundance: NA; len: 15; d_gene: TRBD2; j_gene: TRBJ2-7; v_gene: TRBV11-3; CDR3aa: CASSRRLAGLGEQYF; CDR3nt: TGTGCCAGCAGTCGCAGACTAGCGGGTTTGGGCGAGCAGTACTTC
abundance: NA; len: 15; d_gene: NA; j_gene: TRBJ2-7; v_gene: TRBV6-1; CDR3aa: CASSEYTGPSYEQYF; CDR3nt: TGTGCCAGCAGTGAATACACGGGTCCGTCCTACGAGCAGTACTTC
abundance: NA; len: 14; d_gene: NA; j_gene: TRBJ2-7; v_gene: TRBV4-2; CDR3aa: CASSQDRGSYEQYF; CDR3nt: TGTGCCAGCAGCCAAGATAGGGGCAGCTACGAGCAGTACTTC
abundance: NA; len: 15; d_gene: NA; j_gene: TRBJ2-2; v_gene: TRBV13; CDR3aa: CASSLIRGAGGELFF; CDR3nt: TGTGCCAGCAGCTTAATCAGGGGCGCCGGCGGGGAGCTGTTTTTT
abundance: once; len: 16; d_gene: NA; j_gene: TRBJ2-3; v_gene: TRBV5-4; CDR3aa: CASSFSEVLLEDTQYF; CDR3nt: TGTGCCAGCAGCTTCTCCGAGGTTCTGTTAGAAGATACGCAGTATTTT
abundance: NA; len: 14; d_gene: NA; j_gene: TRBJ1-1; v_gene: TRBV7-9; CDR3aa: CASSWGSGDTEAFF; CDR3nt: TGTGCCAGCAGCTGGGGCAGTGGTGACACTGAAGCTTTCTTT
abundance: once; len: 14; d_gene: NA; j_gene: TRBJ2-3; v_gene: TRBV5-6; CDR3aa: CASSFRLLTDTQYF; CDR3nt: TGTGCCAGCAGTTTTAGACTACTCACAGATACGCAGTATTTT
abundance: NA; len: 16; d_gene: TRBD2; j_gene: TRBJ2-3; v_gene: TRBV27; CDR3aa: CASSLRLAGSTDTQYF; CDR3nt: TGTGCCAGCAGTTTAAGGCTAGCGGGAAGCACAGATACGCAGTATTTT
abundance: NA; len: 17; d_gene: NA; j_gene: TRBJ1-1; v_gene: TRBV9; CDR3aa: CASSPEGMGSMNTEAFF; CDR3nt: TGTGCCAGCAGCCCCGAGGGAATGGGGAGTATGAACACTGAAGCTTTCTTT
abundance: NA; len: 15; d_gene: NA; j_gene: TRBJ1-4; v_gene: TRBV5-5; CDR3aa: CASSAGRNAVGKLFF; CDR3nt: TGTGCCAGCAGCGCGGGACGGAACGCCGTTGGAAAACTGTTTTTT
abundance: NA; len: 15; d_gene: NA; j_gene: TRBJ1-2; v_gene: TRBV7-9; CDR3aa: CASSSPQGVDYGYTF; CDR3nt: TGTGCCAGCAGCTCCCCCCAGGGTGTTGACTATGGCTACACCTTC